Shown below are 13 T cell receptor beta chains from a single sample sequenced in a study of response to subunit inactivated influenza vaccine (dated by TCRdb to between 2018 and 2020). Receptors were amplified or captured by RT-PCR. Sequencing used an Illumina HiSeq 2500. TCRdb handled the public reads itself, with Q25 trimming in fastp and clone calling in MiXCR, and kept productive beta chains. Each record represents a unique CDR3 protein, reported with the most common genes and DNA among its rows. This sample gives about 520,000 distinct CDR3 sequences in total; 6.5% to 8% of them show up just once. The ten largest account for about an eighth of the sample. The source was PBMCs from blood, collected around 25 months after vaccination. The receptors were gathered from a man aged 50 to 69 who received an inactivated influenza vaccine. Donor details come from another sample of the same person, matched by shared clones.

This clonotype was counted a few times. This chain's CDR3 is CSASPGGDYEQYF. CDR3 nucleotides: TGCAGTGCTTCTCCTGGTGGGGACTACGAGCAGTACTTC. The chain links TRBV20-1 to TRBJ2-7; D is uncertain. CDR3 length equals 13 residues. Germline CDR1 and CDR2: DFQATT and SNEGSKA (reference sequence). Trimming removed 5 bases at V and 3 bases at J, with 14 bases between.

V is TRBV11-2 and J is TRBJ2-1; 11 nucleotides match TRBD2. Trimming cost V 5 bases and J 10 bases; bases outside gene matches: 7. Germline V lookup: CDR1 SGHAT, CDR2 FQNNGV. CDR3 length equals 14 residues. This CDR3 is CASSRLAGSGEQFF. In DNA, the CDR3 is TGTGCCAGCAGCAGACTAGCGGGGTCCGGGGAGCAGTTCTTC.

The rearrangement uses TRBV7-2 and TRBJ2-1; D unresolved. The CDR3 length is 15 residues. Germline CDR1 is SGHTA and CDR2 is FQGNSA. V was trimmed by 1 base and J by 0 bases, leaving 7 bases between them. The CDR3 sequence is CASSLEVASYNEQFF. The DNA of the CDR3 is TGTGCCAGCAGCTTAGAGGTAGCCTCCTACAATGAGCAGTTCTTC.

The chain combines TRBV4-1 with TRBJ2-7; D remains ambiguous. Germline CDR1 is MGHRA and CDR2 is YSYEKL. V was pared by 1 base and J by 4 bases, with 20 bases between. CDR3 length: 17 amino acids. In DNA form, the CDR3 reads TGCGCCAGCAGCCAAGTCAGAACGGTGGATGGGATTTACGAGCAGTACTTC. It yields the protein CASSQVRTVDGIYEQYF.

This clonotype was seen more than once but under ten times. This chain uses TRBV20-1 with TRBJ2-1; D is possibly TRBD1 (5 bases). The CDR3 runs to 14 residues. Trimming shortened V by 6 bases and J by 4 bases, and 16 bases separated the two germline ends. The germline gives CDR1 DFQATT, CDR2 SNEGSKA (reference sequence). Here the CDR3 DNA reads TGCAGTGCCTTTCAGGGTGGGTCTTACAATGAGCAGTTCTTC. It is translated as CSAFQGGSYNEQFF.

As concerns this clonotype: This CDR3 fails to terminate in the conserved phenylalanine or tryptophan, so it likely reflects a read error. The rearrangement links TRBV29-1 to TRBJ2-3; no clear D. Looked up from germline, CDR1 is SQVTM and CDR2 is ANQGSEA. The CDR3 contains 14 residues. V shed 4 bases and J shed 0 bases, with 11 bases lying between them. This CDR3 is CSVVGETSTDTQYV. CDR3 bases: TGCAGCGTTGTCGGAGAAACTAGCACAGATACGCAGTATGTT.

This clonotype came up a few times. The chain has TRBV19 and TRBJ2-3; tentative D call: TRBD1 (5 bases). The CDR3 is 16 residues long. In germline, CDR1 is LNHDA, CDR2 SQIVND (reference sequence). V was cut by 8 bases and J by 0 bases, with 18 bases left in between. The CDR3 here is CASSPGARISTDTQYF. CDR3 DNA sequence: TGTGCCAGTTCCCCTGGGGCTAGGATAAGCACAGATACGCAGTATTTT.

The gene calls are TRBV29-1 and TRBJ2-7; 10 bases are a match to TRBD2. Unmatched junction bases numbered 3, after V lost 4 bases and J lost 3 bases. Germline assignment: CDR1 SQVTM and CDR2 ANQGSEA. The CDR3 extends over 13 amino acids. CDR3 amino acids: CSVVAGGDYEQYF. Written as DNA, the CDR3 is TGCAGCGTTGTAGCGGGAGGTGACTACGAGCAGTACTTC.

The sample holds many counts of this clonotype. The CDR3 DNA reads TGTGCCAGCAGCCTGGACGGCCATGGTGAGCAGTTCTTC. This translates into CASSLDGHGEQFF. This chain joins TRBV7-2 and TRBJ2-1; D is unclear. Germline lookup yields CDR1 SGHTA and CDR2 FQGNSA. The CDR3 runs 13 residues. V gave up 5 bases and J gave up 9 bases, with 14 bases separating them.

The chain couples TRBV5-1 to TRBJ2-1, with D possibly TRBD1 on 5 matching bases. V lost 0 bases and J 6 bases, leaving 22 bases between the germline ends. In germline, CDR1 is SGHRS, CDR2 YFSETQ. The length of the CDR3 is 18 residues. The CDR3 sequence: CASSLAKFLGLFGNEQFF. The CDR3, as DNA: TGCGCCAGCAGCTTGGCCAAATTCTTGGGGCTATTTGGCAATGAGCAGTTCTTC.

The chain links TRBV6-1 to TRBJ1-1, with no clear D. This CDR3 has 14 residues. CDR1 and CDR2 from the germline V gene are MNHNS and SASEGT. Trimming took 6 bases from V and 5 from J, leaving 16 bases between them. The CDR3 sequence is CASSQSRDGTEAFF. Here the CDR3 DNA reads TGTGCCAGCAGCCAGAGCCGGGATGGGACTGAAGCTTTCTTT.

This clonotype was detected only a few times. In nucleotides, the CDR3 is TGTGCCAGCAGCCGACAGGGATCGGAGACCCAGTACTTC. Translated, it gives CASSRQGSETQYF. V and J are TRBV7-2 and TRBJ2-5; TRBD1 matches 7 bases. The V gene end was trimmed by 5 bases and the J gene end by 5 bases; junction bases not matched to a gene: 5. Germline V CDR1 and CDR2: SGHTA, FQGNSA. This CDR3 comprises 13 residues.

This clonotype has at least ten counts. V is TRBV6-1 and J is TRBJ2-7; 11 bases align to TRBD2. Trimming cost V 6 bases and J 2 bases; bases outside gene matches: 6. Germline values: CDR1 MNHNS, CDR2 SASEGT. The length of the CDR3 is 15 residues. CDR3 residues: CASRPGTSGPYEQYF. The CDR3 DNA follows: TGTGCCAGCAGACCCGGGACTAGCGGCCCCTACGAGCAGTACTTC.